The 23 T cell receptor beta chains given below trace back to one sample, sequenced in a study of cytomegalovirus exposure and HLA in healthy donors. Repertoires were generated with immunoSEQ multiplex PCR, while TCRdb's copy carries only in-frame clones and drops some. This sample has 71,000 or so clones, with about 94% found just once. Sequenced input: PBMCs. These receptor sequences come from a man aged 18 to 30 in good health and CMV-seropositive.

CDR3 sequence: CASSQGRPRGPTGEETQYF. CDR3 nucleotide sequence: TGCGCCAGCAGCCAAGGGCGCCCCAGGGGCCCCACCGGGGAAGAGACCCAGTACTTC. This chain links TRBV4-1 with TRBJ2-5; TRBD1 is a possible D gene (6 bases). Germline V gives CDR1 MGHRA, CDR2 YSYEKL. V was clipped by 1 base and J by 3 bases, with 24 bases between them. This CDR3 is built from 19 residues.

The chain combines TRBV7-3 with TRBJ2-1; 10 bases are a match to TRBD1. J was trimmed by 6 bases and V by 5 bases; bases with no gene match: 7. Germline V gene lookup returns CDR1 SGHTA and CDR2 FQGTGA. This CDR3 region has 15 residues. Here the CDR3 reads CASSPGQGRGNEQFF. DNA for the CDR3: TGTGCCAGCAGCCCGGGACAGGGGAGAGGCAATGAGCAGTTCTTC.

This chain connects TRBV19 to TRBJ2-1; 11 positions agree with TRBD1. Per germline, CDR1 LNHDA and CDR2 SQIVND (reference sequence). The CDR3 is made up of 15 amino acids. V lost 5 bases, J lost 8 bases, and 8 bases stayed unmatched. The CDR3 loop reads CASSLRTGGIDEQFF. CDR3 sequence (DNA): TGTGCCAGTAGTCTCAGGACAGGGGGCATCGATGAGCAGTTCTTC.

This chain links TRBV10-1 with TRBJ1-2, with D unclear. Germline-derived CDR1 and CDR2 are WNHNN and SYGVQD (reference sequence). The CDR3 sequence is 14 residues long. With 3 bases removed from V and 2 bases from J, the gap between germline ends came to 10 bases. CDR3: CASSDWWENYGYTF. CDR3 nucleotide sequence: TGCGCCAGCAGTGACTGGTGGGAGAACTATGGCTACACCTTC.

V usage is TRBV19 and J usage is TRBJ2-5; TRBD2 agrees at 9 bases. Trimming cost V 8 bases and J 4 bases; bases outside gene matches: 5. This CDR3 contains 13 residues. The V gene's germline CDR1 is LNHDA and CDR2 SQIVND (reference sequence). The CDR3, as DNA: TGTGCCAGTTGCCGGCGGGGGGGAGAGACCCAGTACTTC. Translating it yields CASCRRGGETQYF.

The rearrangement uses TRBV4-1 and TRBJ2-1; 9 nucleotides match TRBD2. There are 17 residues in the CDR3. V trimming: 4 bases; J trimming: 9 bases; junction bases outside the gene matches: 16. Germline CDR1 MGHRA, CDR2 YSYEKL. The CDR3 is CASSLRTSALTPGEQFF. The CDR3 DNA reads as TGCGCCAGCAGCCTCCGGACTAGCGCGTTGACTCCGGGTGAGCAGTTCTTC.

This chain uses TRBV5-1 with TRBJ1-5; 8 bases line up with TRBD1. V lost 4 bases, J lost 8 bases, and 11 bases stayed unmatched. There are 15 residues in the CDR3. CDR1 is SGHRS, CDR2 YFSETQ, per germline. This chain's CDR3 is CASSPTGGGIEPQHF. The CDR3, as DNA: TGCGCCAGCAGCCCTACAGGGGGTGGTATTGAGCCCCAGCATTTT. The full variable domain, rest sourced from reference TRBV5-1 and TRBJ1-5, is KAGVTQTPRYLIKTRGQQVTLSCSPISGHRSVSWYQQTPGQGLQFLFEYFSETQRNKGNFPGRFSGRQFSNSRSEMNVSTLELGDSALYLCASSPTGGGIEPQHFGDGTRLSIL.

DNA of the CDR3: TGTGCCAGCTCACCACCCGGGACAGGAAAATCCGAAGAGACCCAGTACTTC. Its translation: CASSPPGTGKSEETQYF. V usage is TRBV18 and J usage is TRBJ2-5, with 8 bases aligning to TRBD1. V lost 0 bases and J lost 3; bases outside the gene matches: 9. This CDR3 contains 17 residues. Germline assignment: CDR1 KGHSH and CDR2 LQKENI.

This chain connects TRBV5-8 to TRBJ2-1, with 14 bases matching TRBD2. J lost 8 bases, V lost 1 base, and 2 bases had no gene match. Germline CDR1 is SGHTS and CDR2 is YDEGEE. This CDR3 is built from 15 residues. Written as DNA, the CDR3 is TGTGCCAGCAGCTTGACGGGACTAGCGGGAGATGAGCAGTTCTTC. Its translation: CASSLTGLAGDEQFF.

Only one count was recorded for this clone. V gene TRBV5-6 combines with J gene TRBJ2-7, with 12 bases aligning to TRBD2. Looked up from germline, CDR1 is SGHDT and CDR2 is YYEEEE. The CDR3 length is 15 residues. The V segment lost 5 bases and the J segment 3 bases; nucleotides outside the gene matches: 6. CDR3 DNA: TGTGCCAGCAGTTTGACTAGCGGGGGCCACTACGAGCAGTACTTC. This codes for CASSLTSGGHYEQYF.

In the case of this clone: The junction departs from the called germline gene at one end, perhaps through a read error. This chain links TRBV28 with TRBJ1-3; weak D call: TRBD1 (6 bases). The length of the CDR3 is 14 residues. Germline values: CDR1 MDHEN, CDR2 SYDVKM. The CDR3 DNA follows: TGTGTCAGCACCCCAGGGGCCGCTGGAAACACCATATATTTT. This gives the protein CVSTPGAAGNTIYF. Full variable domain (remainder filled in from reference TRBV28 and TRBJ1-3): DVKVTQSSRYLVKRTGEKVFLECVQDMDHENMFWYRQDPGLGLRLIYFSYDVKMKEKGDIPEGYSVSREKKERFSLILESASTNQTSMYLCVSTPGAAGNTIYFGEGSWLTVV.

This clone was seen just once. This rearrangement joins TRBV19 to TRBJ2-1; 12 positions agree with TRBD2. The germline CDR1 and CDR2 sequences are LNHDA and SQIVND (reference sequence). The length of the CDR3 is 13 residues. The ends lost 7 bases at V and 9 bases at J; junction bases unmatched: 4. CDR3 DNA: TGTGCCAGTAAGACTAGCGGGGGTAGTGAGCAGTTCTTC. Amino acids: CASKTSGGSEQFF.

The CDR3 DNA reads as TGTGCCAGCAGTTTACACAAACTAGCGGGACGTACCAAGGAGCAGTTCTTC. It codes for CASSLHKLAGRTKEQFF. This chain links TRBV27 with TRBJ2-1; 10 bases are a match to TRBD2. The CDR3 extends over 17 amino acids. The ends lost 2 bases at V and 10 bases at J; junction bases unmatched: 14. Germline loops: CDR1 MNHEY, CDR2 SMNVEV (reference sequence).

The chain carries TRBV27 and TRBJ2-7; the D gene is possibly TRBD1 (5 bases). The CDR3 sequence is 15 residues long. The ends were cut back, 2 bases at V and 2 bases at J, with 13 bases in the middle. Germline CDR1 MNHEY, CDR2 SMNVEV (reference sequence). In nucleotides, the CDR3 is TGTGCCAGCAGTTTAAAGGGGATAGCCACCTACGAGCAGTACTTC. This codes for CASSLKGIATYEQYF.

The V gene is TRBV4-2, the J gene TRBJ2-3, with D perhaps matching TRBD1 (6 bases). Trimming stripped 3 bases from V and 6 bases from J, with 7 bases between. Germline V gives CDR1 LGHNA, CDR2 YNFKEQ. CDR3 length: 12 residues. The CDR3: CASSQRGDTQYF. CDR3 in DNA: TGTGCCAGCAGCCAGAGGGGGGATACGCAGTATTTT.

The CDR3 DNA reads TGCGCCAGCAGCCAGAACCCTTCGGACAGGGCCTACGAGCAGTACTTC. It is translated as CASSQNPSDRAYEQYF. This rearrangement joins TRBV4-1 to TRBJ2-7, with 8 bases lining up with TRBD1. Germline V lookup: CDR1 MGHRA, CDR2 YSYEKL. J gave up 2 bases and V 3 bases, and 9 bases lay outside the gene matches. This CDR3 has 16 amino acids.

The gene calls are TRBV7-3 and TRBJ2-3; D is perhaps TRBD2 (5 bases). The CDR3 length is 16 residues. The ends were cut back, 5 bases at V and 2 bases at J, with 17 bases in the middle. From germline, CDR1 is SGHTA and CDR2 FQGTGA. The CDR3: CASSPSGRVDTDTQYF. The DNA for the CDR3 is TGTGCCAGCAGCCCCAGCGGAAGGGTGGACACAGATACGCAGTATTTT. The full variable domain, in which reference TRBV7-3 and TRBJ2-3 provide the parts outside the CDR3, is GAGVSQTPSNKVTEKGKYVELRCDPISGHTALYWYRQSLGQGPEFLIYFQGTGAADDSGLPNDRFFAVRPEGSVSTLKIQRTERGDSAVYLCASSPSGRVDTDTQYFGPGTRLTVL.

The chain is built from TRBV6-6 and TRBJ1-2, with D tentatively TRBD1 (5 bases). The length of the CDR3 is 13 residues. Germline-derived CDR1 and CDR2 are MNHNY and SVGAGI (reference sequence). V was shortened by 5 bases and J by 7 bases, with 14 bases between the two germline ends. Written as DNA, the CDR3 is TGTGCCAGCAGTAACACTACGGGGGGTGGCTACACCTTC. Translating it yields CASSNTTGGGYTF.

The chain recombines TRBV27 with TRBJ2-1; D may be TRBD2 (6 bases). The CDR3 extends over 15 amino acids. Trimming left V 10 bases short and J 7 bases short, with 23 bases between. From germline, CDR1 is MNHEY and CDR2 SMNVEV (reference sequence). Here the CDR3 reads CATNTLGTPLNEQFF. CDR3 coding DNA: TGTGCCACCAACACGCTGGGGACTCCGCTGAATGAGCAGTTCTTC.

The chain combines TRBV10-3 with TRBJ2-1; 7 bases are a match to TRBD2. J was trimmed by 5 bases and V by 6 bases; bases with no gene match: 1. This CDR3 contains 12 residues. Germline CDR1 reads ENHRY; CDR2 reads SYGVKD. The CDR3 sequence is CAIRGGDNEQFF. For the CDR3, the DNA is TGTGCCATCAGGGGGGGGGACAATGAGCAGTTCTTC.

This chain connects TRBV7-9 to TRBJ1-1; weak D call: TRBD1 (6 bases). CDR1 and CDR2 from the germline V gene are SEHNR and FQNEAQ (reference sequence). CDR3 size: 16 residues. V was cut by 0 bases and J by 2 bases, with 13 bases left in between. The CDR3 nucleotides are TGTGCCAGCAGCTTAGCGGCCACACAGGGCAACACTGAAGCTTTCTTT. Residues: CASSLAATQGNTEAFF.

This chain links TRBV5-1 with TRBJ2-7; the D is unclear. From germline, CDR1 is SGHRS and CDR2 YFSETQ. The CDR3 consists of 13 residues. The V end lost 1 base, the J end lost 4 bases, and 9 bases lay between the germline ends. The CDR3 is CASSLPTRYEQYF. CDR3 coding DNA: TGCGCCAGCAGCTTGCCTACTCGTTACGAGCAGTACTTC.

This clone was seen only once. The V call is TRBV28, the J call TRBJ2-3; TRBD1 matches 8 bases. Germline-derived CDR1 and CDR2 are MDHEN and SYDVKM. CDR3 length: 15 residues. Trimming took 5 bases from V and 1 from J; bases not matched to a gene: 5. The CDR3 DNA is TGTGCCAGCAGTCCGGGGACAGGTGGCACAGATACGCAGTATTTT. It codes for CASSPGTGGTDTQYF. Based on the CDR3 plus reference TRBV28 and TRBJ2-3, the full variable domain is DVKVTQSSRYLVKRTGEKVFLECVQDMDHENMFWYRQDPGLGLRLIYFSYDVKMKEKGDIPEGYSVSREKKERFSLILESASTNQTSMYLCASSPGTGGTDTQYFGPGTRLTVL.